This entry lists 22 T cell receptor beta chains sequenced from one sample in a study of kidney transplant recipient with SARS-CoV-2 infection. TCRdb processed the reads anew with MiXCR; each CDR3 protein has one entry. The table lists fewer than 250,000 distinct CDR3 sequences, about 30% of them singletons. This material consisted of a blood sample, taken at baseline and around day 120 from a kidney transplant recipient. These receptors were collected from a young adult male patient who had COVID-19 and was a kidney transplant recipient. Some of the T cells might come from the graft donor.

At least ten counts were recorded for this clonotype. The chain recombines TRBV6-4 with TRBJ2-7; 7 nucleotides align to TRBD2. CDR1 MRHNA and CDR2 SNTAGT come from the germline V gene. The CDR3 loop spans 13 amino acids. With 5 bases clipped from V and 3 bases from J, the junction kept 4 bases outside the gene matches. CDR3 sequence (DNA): TGTGCCAGCAGTTCCGGGAGGAACTACGAGCAGTACTTC. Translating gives CASSSGRNYEQYF.

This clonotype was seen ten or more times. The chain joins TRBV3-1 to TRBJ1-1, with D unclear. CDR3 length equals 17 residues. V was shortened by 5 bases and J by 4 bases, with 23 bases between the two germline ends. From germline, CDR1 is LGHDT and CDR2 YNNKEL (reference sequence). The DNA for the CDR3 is TGTGCCAGCAGCTCGCGTCGTCCCATTTCAATTCGCACTGAAGCTTTCTTT. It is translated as CASSSRRPISIRTEAFF.

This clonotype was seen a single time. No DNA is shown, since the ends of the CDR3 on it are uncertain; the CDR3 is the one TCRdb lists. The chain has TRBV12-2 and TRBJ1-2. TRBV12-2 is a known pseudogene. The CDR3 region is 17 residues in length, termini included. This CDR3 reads CASRFMKTPRKTYGCTF.

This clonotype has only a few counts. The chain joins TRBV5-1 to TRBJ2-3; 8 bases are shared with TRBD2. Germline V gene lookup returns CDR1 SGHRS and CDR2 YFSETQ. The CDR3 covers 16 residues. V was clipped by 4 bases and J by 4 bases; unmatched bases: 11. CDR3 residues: CASSPGSGSGADTQYF. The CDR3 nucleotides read TGCGCCAGCAGCCCGGGGAGCGGGAGTGGGGCAGATACGCAGTATTTT.

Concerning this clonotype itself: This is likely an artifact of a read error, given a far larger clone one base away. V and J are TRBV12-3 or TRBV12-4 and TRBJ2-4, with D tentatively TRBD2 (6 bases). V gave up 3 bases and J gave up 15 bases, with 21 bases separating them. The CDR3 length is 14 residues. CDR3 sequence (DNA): TGTGCCAGCAGTTTGGGGGGTAGCTCCTACGAGCGGTACTTC. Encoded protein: CASSLGGSSYERYF.

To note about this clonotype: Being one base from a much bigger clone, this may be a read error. The DNA for the CDR3 is TGTGCCGGCAGCTTCCGGACAGACCGGAACACTGAAGCTTTCTTT. Translating gives CAGSFRTDRNTEAFF. The V gene is TRBV11-1, the J gene TRBJ1-1; D is perhaps TRBD1 (6 bases). The CDR3 consists of 15 residues. Germline loops: CDR1 SGHAT, CDR2 FQDESV (reference sequence).

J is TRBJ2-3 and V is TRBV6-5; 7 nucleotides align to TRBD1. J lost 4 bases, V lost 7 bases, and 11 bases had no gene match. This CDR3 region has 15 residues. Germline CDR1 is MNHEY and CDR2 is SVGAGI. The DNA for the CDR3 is TGTGCCAGCAAGGAAGGGGGCGCTTGGTCAGATACGCAGTATTTT. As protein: CASKEGGAWSDTQYF.

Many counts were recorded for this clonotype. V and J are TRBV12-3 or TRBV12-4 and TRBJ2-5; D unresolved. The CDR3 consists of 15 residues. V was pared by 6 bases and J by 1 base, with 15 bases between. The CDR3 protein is CASRTVSGAQETQYF. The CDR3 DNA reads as TGTGCCAGCAGAACCGTCTCAGGAGCCCAAGAGACCCAGTACTTC.

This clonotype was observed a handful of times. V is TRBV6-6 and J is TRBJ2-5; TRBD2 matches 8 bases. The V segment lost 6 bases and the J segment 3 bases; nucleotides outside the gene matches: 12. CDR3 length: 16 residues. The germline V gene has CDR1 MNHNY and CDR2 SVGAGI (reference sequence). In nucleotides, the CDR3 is TGTGCCAGCAGACCACTCGGGGGGGGGCCTAAAGAGACCCAGTACTTC. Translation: CASRPLGGGPKETQYF.

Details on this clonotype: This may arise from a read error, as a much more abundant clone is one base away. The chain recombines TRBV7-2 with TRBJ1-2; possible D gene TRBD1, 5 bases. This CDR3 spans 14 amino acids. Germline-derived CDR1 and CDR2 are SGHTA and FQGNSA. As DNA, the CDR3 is TGTGCCAACAGCTTAGCCGGCAGGGTCGCTGGCTACACCTTC. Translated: CANSLAGRVAGYTF.

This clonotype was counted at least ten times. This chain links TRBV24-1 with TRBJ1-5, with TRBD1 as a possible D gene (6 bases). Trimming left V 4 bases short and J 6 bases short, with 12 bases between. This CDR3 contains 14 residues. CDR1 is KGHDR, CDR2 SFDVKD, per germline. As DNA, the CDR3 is TGTGCCACCAGTGACACGACAGGAGCTCAGCCCCAGCATTTT. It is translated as CATSDTTGAQPQHF.

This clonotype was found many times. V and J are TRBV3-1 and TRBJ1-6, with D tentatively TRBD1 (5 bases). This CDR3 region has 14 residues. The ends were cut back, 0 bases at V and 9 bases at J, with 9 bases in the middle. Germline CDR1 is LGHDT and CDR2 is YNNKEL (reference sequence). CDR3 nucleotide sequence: TGTGCCAGCAGCCAAGAGGGGGAGAGTTCACCCCTCCACTTT. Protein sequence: CASSQEGESSPLHF.

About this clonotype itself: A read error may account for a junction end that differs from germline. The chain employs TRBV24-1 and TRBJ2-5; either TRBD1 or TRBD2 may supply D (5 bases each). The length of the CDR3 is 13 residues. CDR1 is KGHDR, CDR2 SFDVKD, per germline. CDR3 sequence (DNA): TGTGCCACCAGCGCCCACGGGGAAGGGGCCCAGCACTTC. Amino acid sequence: CATSAHGEGAQHF.

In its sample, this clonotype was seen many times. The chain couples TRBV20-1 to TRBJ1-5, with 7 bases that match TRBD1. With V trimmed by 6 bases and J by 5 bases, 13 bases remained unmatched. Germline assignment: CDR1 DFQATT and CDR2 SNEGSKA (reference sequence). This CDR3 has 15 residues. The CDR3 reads CSAFPVRQGDQPQHF. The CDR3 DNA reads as TGCAGTGCCTTCCCGGTCCGGCAGGGGGATCAGCCCCAGCATTTT.

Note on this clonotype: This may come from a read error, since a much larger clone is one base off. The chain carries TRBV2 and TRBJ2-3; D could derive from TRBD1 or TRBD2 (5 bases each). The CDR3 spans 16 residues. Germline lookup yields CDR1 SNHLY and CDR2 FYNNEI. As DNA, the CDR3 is TGTGCCAGCAGTGAAGCGCTAGCTGGGTTCACAGGTACGCAGTATTTT. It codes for CASSEALAGFTGTQYF.

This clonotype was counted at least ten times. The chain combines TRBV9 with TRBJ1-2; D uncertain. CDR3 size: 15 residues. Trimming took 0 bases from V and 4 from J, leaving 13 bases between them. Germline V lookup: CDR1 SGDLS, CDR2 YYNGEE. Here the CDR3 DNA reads TGTGCCAGCAGCGTAGTCGGAGACAACGTCTATGGCTACACCTTC. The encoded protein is CASSVVGDNVYGYTF.

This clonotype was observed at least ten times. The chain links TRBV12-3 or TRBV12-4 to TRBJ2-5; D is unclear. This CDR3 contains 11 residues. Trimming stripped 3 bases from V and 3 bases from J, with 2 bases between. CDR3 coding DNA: TGTGCCAGCAGTTTCGAAGAGACCCAGTACTTC. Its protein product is CASSFEETQYF.

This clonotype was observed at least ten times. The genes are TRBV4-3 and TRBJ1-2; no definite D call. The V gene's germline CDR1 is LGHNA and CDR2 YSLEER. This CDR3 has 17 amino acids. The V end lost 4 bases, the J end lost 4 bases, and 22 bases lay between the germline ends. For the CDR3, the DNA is TGCGCCAGCAGCCGATCTATAGGACGTCGAAAGACCTATGGCTACACCTTC. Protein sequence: CASSRSIGRRKTYGYTF.

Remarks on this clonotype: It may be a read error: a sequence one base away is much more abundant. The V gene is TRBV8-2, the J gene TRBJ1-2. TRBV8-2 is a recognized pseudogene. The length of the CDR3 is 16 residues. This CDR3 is CGSAKDDSRKTYGYTF. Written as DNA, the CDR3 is TGTGGCAGTGCAAAGGATGATAGCCGAAAGACCTATGGCTACACCTTC.

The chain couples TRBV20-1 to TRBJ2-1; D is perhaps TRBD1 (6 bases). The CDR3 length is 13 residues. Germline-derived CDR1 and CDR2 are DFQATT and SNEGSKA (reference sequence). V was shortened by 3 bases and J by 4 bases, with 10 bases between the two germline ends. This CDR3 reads CSASPRGYNEQFF. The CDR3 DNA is TGCAGTGCTAGTCCCAGGGGTTACAATGAGCAGTTCTTC.

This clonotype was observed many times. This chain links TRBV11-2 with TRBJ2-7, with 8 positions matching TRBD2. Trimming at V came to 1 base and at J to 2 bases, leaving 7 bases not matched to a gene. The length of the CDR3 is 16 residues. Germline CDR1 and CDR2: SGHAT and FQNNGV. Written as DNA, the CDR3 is TGTGCCAGCAGCTTAGTACTAGCGGAGTCACCCTACGAGCAGTACTTC. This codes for CASSLVLAESPYEQYF. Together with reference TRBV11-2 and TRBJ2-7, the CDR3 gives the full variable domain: EAGVAQSPRYKIIEKRQSVAFWCNPISGHATLYWYQQILGQGPKLLIQFQNNGVVDDSQLPKDRFSAERLKGVDSTLKIQPAKLEDSAVYLCASSLVLAESPYEQYFGPGTRLTVT.

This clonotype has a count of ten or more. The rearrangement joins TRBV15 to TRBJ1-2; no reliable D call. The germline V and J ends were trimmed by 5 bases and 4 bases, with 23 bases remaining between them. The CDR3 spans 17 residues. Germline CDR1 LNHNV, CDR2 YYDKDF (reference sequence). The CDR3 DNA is TGTGCCACCAGCCCTAAGCTAAGGTGTGGAAAGACCTATGGCTACACCTTC. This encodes CATSPKLRCGKTYGYTF.